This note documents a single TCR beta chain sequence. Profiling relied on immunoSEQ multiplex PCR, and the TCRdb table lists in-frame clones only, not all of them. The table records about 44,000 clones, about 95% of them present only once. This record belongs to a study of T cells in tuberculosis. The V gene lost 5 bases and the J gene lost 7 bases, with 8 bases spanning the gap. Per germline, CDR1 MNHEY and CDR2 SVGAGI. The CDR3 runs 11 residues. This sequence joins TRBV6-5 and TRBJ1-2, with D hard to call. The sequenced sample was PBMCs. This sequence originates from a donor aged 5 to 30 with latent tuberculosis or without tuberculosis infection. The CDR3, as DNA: TGTGCCAGCAGTGGGAGGTCTGGCTACACCTTC. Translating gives CASSGRSGYTF.